This TCR beta chain was identified in a study of T cells expressing NK-cell markers. Turning to the study itself: The study sequenced eight donors, seven HCMV-seropositive and one seronegative.

TCRdb reprocessed the 5' RACE reads and reports one entry per CDR3 protein, with no DNA. This sample's clone table lists hundreds of thousands of distinct CDR3 sequences. The CDR3 extends over 11 amino acids. Germline CDR1 reads SQVTM; CDR2 reads ANQGSEA. The source is a woman between 18 and 69 years old in good health. The sequenced sample consisted of blood T cells: a sorted CD56 or NKG2C T cell subset, CD4+ or CD8+ T cells, or bulk PBMC T cells (not recorded which). The chain is built from TRBV29-1 and TRBJ2-3. CDR3 residues: CSVEWLDTQYF.